Here is one TCR beta chain with its context. The data were obtained in a study of blood T cell repertoires in COVID-19. Looking at the study overall: Material from acute and convalescent COVID-19 was sourced from the United States, Italy and Spain. In each case, the material was cDNA or gDNA derived from T cells, B-cell-depleted T cells, or PBMCs.

Study processing details: It was from reference gene primer amplification that nucleated cell counts were estimated. Sequenced by immunoSEQ multiplex PCR; TCRdb stores in-frame clones only, minus some. V and J calls and clone size are given by that table; D and trimming were obtained from the DNA. The data hold 70,000 to 95,000 clones, with around nine tenths observed a single time. This CDR3 is built from 17 residues. Germline CDR1 LNHDA, CDR2 SQIVND (reference sequence). Trimming at V came to 3 bases and at J to 2 bases, leaving 12 bases not matched to a gene. The clonotype originates from a middle-aged man with active COVID-19. The rearrangement uses TRBV19 and TRBJ2-7; 8 bases agree with TRBD1. The sample taken for sequencing was peripheral blood. CDR3 DNA: TGTGCCAGTAGTATCCAGAGGGCCCAGGGGGCGGCCTACGAGCAGTACTTC. It encodes CASSIQRAQGAAYEQYF.